The clone carrying this T cell receptor beta chain is a singleton in its sample. Its matching antigen is unknown. These data come from a study of identical twins. Study conclusions and caveats: Conclusions rested on cross-sectional statistics rather than following the same donors.

The V gene's germline CDR1 is SNHLY and CDR2 FYNNEI. The CDR3 contains 16 residues. Trimming pared 3 bases from V and 5 bases from J, leaving 19 bases between. Via MiXCR, TCRdb re-called the 5' RACE reads, giving one row per CDR3 protein. The repertoire holds fewer than 500,000 distinct CDR3 sequences, with around 15% as singletons. This sample was shared with a second study, whose subject was yellow fever vaccine responses in identical twins.

The receptor's source is a woman aged 18-30 years in good health. The V gene is TRBV2, the J gene TRBJ1-1, with D perhaps TRBD1 (5 bases). Sequencing was done on a sample of CD4+ T cells sorted from blood. DNA of the CDR3: TGTGCCAGCAGTGACATGGGGGTTCAGAAGGAGACTGAAGCTTTCTTT. It yields the protein CASSDMGVQKETEAFF.